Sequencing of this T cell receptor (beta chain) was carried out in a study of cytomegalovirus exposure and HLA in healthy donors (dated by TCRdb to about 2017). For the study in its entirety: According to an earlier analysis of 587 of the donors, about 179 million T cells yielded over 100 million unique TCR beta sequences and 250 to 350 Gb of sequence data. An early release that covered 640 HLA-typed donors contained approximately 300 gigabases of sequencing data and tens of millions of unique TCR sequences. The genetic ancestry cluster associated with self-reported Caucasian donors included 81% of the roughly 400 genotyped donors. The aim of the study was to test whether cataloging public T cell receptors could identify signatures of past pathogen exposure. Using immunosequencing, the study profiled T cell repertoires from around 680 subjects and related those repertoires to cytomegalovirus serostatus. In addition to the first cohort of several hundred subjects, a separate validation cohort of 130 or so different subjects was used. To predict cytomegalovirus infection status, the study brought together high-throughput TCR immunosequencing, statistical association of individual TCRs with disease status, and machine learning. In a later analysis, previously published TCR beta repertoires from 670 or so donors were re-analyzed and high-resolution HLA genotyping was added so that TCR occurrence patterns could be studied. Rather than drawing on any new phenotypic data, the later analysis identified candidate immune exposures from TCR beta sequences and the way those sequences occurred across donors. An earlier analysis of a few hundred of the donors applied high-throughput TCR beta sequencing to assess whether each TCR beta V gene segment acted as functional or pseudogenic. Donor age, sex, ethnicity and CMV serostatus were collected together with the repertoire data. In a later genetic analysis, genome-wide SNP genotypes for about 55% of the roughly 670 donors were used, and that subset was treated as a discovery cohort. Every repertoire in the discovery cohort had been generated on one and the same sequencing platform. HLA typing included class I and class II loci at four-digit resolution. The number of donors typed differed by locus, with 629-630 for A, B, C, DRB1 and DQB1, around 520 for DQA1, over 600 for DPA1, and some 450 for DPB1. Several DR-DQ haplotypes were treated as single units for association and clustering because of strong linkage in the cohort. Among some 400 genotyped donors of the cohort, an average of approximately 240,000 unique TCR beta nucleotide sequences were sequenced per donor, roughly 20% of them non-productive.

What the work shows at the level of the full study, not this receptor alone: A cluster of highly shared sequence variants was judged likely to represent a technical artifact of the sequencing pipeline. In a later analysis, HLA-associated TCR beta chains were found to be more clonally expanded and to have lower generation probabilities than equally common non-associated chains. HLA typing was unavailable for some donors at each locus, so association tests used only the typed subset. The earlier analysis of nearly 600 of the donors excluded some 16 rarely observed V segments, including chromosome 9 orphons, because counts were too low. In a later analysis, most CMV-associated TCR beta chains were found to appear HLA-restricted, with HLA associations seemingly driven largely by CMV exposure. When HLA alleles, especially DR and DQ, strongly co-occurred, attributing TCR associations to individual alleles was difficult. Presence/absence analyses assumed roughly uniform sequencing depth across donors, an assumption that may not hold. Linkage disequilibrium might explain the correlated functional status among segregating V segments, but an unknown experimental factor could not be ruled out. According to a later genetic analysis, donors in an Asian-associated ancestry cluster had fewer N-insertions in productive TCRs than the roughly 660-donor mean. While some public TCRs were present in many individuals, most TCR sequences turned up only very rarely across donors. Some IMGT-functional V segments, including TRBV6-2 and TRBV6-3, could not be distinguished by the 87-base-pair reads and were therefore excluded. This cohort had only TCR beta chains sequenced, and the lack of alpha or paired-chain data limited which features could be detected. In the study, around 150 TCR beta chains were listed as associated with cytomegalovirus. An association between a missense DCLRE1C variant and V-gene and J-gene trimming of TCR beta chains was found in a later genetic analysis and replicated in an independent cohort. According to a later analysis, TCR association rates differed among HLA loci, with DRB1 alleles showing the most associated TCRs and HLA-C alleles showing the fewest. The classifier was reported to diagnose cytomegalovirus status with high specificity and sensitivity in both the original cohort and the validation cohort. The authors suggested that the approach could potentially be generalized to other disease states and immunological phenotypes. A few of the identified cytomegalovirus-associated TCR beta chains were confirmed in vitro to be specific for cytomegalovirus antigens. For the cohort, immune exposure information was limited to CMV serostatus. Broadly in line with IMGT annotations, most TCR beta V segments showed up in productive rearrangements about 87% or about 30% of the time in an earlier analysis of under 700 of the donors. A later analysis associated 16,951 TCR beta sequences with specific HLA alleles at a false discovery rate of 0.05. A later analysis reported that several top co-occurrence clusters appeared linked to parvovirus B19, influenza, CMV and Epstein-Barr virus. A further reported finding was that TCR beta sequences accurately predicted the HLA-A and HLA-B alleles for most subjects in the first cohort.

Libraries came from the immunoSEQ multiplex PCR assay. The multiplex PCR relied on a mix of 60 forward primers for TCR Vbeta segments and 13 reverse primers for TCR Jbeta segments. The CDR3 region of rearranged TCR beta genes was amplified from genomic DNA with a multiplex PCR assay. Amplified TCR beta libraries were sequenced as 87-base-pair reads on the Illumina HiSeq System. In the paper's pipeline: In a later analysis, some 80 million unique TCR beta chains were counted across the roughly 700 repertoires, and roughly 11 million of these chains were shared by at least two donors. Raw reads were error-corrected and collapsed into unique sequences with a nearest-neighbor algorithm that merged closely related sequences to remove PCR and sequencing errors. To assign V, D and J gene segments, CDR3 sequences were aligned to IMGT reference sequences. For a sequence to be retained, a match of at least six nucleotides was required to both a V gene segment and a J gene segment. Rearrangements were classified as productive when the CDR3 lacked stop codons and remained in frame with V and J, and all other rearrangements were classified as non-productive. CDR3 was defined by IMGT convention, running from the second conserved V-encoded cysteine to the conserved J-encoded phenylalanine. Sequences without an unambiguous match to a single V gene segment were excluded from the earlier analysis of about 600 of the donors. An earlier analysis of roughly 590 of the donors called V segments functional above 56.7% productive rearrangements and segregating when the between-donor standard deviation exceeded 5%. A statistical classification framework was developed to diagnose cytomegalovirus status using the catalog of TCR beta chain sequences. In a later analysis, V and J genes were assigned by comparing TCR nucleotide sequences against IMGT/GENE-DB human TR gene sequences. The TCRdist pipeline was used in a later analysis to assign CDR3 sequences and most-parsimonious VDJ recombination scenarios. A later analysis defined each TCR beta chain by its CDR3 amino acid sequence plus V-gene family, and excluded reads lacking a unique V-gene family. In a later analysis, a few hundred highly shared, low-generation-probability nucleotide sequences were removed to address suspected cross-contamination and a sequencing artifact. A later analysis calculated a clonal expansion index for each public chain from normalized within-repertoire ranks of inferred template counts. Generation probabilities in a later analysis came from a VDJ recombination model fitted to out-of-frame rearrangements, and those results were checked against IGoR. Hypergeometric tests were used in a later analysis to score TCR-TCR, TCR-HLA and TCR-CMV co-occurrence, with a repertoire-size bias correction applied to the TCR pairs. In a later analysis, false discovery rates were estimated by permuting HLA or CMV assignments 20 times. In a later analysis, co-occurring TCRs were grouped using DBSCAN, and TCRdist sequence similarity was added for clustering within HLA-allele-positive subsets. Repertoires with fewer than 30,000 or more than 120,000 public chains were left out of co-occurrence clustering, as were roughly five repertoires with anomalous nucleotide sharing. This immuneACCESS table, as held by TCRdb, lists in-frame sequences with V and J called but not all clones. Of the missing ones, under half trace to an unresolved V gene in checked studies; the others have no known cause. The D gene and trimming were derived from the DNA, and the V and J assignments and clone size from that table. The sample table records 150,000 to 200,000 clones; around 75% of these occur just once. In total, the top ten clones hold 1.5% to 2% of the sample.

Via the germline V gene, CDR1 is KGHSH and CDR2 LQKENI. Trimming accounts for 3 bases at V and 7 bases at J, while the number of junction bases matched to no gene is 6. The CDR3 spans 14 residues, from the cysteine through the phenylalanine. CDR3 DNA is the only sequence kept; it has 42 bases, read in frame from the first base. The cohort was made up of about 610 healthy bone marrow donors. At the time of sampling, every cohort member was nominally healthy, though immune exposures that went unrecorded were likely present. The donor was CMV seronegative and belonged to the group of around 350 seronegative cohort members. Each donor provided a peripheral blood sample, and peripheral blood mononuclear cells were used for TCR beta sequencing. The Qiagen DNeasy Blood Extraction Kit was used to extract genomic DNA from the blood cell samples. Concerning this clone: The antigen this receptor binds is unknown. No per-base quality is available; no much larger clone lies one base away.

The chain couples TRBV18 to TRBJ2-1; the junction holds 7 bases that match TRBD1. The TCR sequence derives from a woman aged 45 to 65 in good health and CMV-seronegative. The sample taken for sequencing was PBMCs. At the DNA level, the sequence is TGTGCCAGCTCACCCAGACAGGGTGTGAATGAGCAGTTCTTC. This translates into CASSPRQGVNEQFF.